One and the same sample provided the 18 T cell receptor beta chains below, sequenced in a study of T cell responses to AZD1222 COVID-19 vaccine. Sequencing used immunoSEQ multiplex PCR; TCRdb keeps in-frame clones, though not all of them. The sample lists about 99,000 clones; roughly 91% were seen once. Sample: peripheral blood, taken on day 0 of AZD1222 vaccination. Every receptor here comes from an adult in good health.

The table lists this clone with a count of one. This chain joins TRBV4-2 and TRBJ2-2; D possibly uses TRBD1 or TRBD2 (6 bases each). Germline loops: CDR1 LGHNA, CDR2 YNFKEQ. The CDR3 extends over 14 amino acids. V was pared by 3 bases and J by 6 bases, with 11 bases between. The CDR3 protein is CASSHRRGAGELFF. The CDR3 nucleotides are TGTGCCAGCAGCCATAGAAGGGGGGCCGGGGAGCTGTTTTTT.

This chain connects TRBV13 to TRBJ2-7; possible D gene TRBD2, 5 bases. The V gene's germline CDR1 is PRHDT and CDR2 FYEKMQ (reference sequence). The CDR3 length is 14 residues. V dropped 5 bases and J dropped 7 bases, with 18 bases sitting between them. The CDR3 is CASSNHLRGLEQYF. The CDR3 DNA sequence: TGTGCCAGCAGCAACCACCTACGAGGGCTGGAGCAGTACTTC.

V is TRBV15 and J is TRBJ2-1; 12 positions agree with TRBD2. The germline CDR1 and CDR2 sequences are LNHNV and YYDKDF (reference sequence). The CDR3 covers 17 residues. The ends lost 5 bases at V and 1 base at J; junction bases unmatched: 6. CDR3 amino acids: CATSPRTSGASYNEQFF. Written as DNA, the CDR3 is TGTGCCACCAGCCCCCGGACTAGCGGGGCGTCCTACAATGAGCAGTTCTTC.

This rearrangement joins TRBV18 to TRBJ2-2; D unresolved. CDR1 and CDR2 from the germline V gene are KGHSH and LQKENI. The CDR3 runs to 15 residues. V dropped 3 bases and J dropped 3 bases, with 11 bases sitting between them. The CDR3 reads CASSPLRLDTGELFF. In DNA form, the CDR3 reads TGTGCCAGCTCACCGTTGCGTTTGGACACCGGGGAGCTGTTTTTT.

The chain recombines TRBV5-1 with TRBJ2-1; 9 bases align to TRBD1. J gave up 13 bases and V 3 bases, and 11 bases lay outside the gene matches. Per the germline V gene, CDR1 is SGHRS and CDR2 is YFSETQ. The CDR3 runs to 14 residues. The CDR3 nucleotides read TGCGCCAGCAGCTCCGGACAGGGGTTTTTAGAACAGTTCTTC. It translates to CASSSGQGFLEQFF.

V and J are TRBV24-1 and TRBJ2-2, with TRBD1 identical over 8 bases. V was pared by 5 bases and J by 6 bases, with 7 bases of the junction left unmatched. Looked up from germline, CDR1 is KGHDR and CDR2 is SFDVKD. This CDR3 has 15 amino acids. CDR3 amino acids: CATSAPGQAPGELFF. In DNA, the CDR3 is TGTGCCACCAGTGCTCCGGGACAGGCCCCCGGGGAGCTGTTTTTT.

This chain uses TRBV4-1 with TRBJ1-1; 12 bases line up with TRBD1. The CDR3 is 14 residues long. Germline lookup yields CDR1 MGHRA and CDR2 YSYEKL. V was pared by 6 bases and J by 7 bases, with 6 bases of the junction left unmatched. This CDR3 is CASRGTGGMGEAFF. As DNA, the CDR3 is TGCGCCAGCAGGGGGACAGGGGGCATGGGTGAAGCTTTCTTT.

The chain couples TRBV3-1 (or the pseudogene TRBV3-2) to TRBJ1-5; TRBD1 matches at 9 bases. There are 17 residues in the CDR3. V was pared by 4 bases and J by 4 bases, with 11 bases of the junction left unmatched. Germline V CDR1 and CDR2: LGHDT, YNNKEL (reference sequence). The CDR3 protein is CASSRYPGQGTNQPQHF. The CDR3 coding sequence is TGTGCCAGCAGCCGCTACCCGGGACAGGGTACAAATCAGCCCCAGCATTTT.

The chain employs TRBV19 and TRBJ1-2; a possible D gene is TRBD1 (5 bases). The CDR3 length is 14 residues. The germline V and J ends were trimmed by 2 bases and 6 bases, with 13 bases remaining between them. Looked up from germline, CDR1 is LNHDA and CDR2 is SQIVND (reference sequence). CDR3 in amino acids: CASSIRHGGDGYTF. The CDR3 region has the DNA TGTGCCAGTAGTATACGACACGGGGGAGATGGCTACACCTTC.

The rearrangement joins TRBV28 to TRBJ2-4, with 8 positions matching TRBD1. CDR1 is MDHEN and CDR2 is SYDVKM in the germline V gene. V lost 3 bases to trimming and J lost 1 base; unmatched junction nucleotides: 20. The CDR3 loop spans 21 amino acids. The CDR3 region has the DNA TGTGCCAGCAGTTTTTCCTATGGGGCAGGGGGCGGTGCAGGCGCCAAAAACATTCAGTACTTC. Protein sequence: CASSFSYGAGGGAGAKNIQYF.

The chain combines TRBV5-4 with TRBJ2-3; 11 positions match TRBD2. Germline V lookup: CDR1 SGHNT, CDR2 YYREEE (reference sequence). The CDR3 loop spans 15 amino acids. V lost 4 bases, J lost 3 bases, and 4 bases stayed unmatched. Here the CDR3 reads CASSRSGRGTDTQYF. The DNA for the CDR3 is TGTGCCAGCAGCCGTAGCGGGAGGGGTACAGATACGCAGTATTTT.

This clone has just a few counts. The chain combines TRBV5-1 with TRBJ2-7; the D gene could be TRBD1 or TRBD2 (5 bases each). Germline assignment: CDR1 SGHRS and CDR2 YFSETQ. Trimming took 0 bases from V and 6 from J, leaving 13 bases between them. The CDR3 spans 14 residues. The CDR3 sequence: CASSLGGSLAEQYF. CDR3 nucleotides: TGCGCCAGCAGCTTGGGGGGGTCACTGGCCGAGCAGTACTTC.

This clone showed up just once. The chain joins TRBV4-3 to TRBJ2-5; no clear D gene. The germline V gene has CDR1 LGHNA and CDR2 YSLEER. The CDR3 is made up of 16 amino acids. Trimming took off 0 bases at V and 4 bases at J, with 15 bases between the two ends. The CDR3 sequence: CASSQDIGQPAETQYF. The DNA of the CDR3 is TGCGCCAGCAGCCAAGATATTGGGCAGCCTGCAGAGACCCAGTACTTC.

The chain employs TRBV7-8 and TRBJ2-7; a possible D gene is TRBD1 (6 bases). Germline CDR1 is SGHVS and CDR2 is FQNEAQ. The CDR3 has 14 residues. Deletions cut 2 bases from V and 2 bases from J, with 10 bases between. Here the CDR3 reads CASSLRDITYEQYF. CDR3 bases: TGTGCCAGCAGCTTAAGGGACATTACCTACGAGCAGTACTTC.

This rearrangement joins TRBV12-3 or TRBV12-4 to TRBJ2-3; D is unresolved. The CDR3 runs 11 residues. Trimming took 6 bases from V and 2 from J, leaving 3 bases between them. The DNA of the CDR3 is TGTGCCAGCAGCATCACAGATACGCAGTATTTT. Amino acids: CASSITDTQYF.

This sequence joins TRBV5-1 and TRBJ2-7, with D unclear. The germline V gene has CDR1 SGHRS and CDR2 YFSETQ. This CDR3 region has 10 residues. V was shortened by 2 bases and J by 7 bases, with 4 bases between the two germline ends. Here the CDR3 DNA reads TGCGCCAGCAGCTTCCGGGAGCAGTACTTC. Residues: CASSFREQYF.

This clone was detected once. V is TRBV27 and J is TRBJ2-3; D is ambiguous. This CDR3 spans 15 amino acids. The V end lost 2 bases, the J end lost 8 bases, and 17 bases lay between the germline ends. CDR1 and CDR2 from the germline V gene are MNHEY and SMNVEV (reference sequence). For the CDR3, the DNA is TGTGCCAGCAGTTTAACTATCCCGGTCGTCGGTACGCAGTATTTT. This encodes CASSLTIPVVGTQYF.

This chain links TRBV7-2 with TRBJ1-6; no clear D gene. The CDR3 runs 13 residues. Between the trimmed V and J ends, which lost 5 bases and 9 bases, there was a span of 11 bases. The germline gives CDR1 SGHTA, CDR2 FQGNSA. CDR3 DNA: TGTGCCAGCAGCCGGATAGAGCGTTCACCCCTCCACTTT. This encodes CASSRIERSPLHF.